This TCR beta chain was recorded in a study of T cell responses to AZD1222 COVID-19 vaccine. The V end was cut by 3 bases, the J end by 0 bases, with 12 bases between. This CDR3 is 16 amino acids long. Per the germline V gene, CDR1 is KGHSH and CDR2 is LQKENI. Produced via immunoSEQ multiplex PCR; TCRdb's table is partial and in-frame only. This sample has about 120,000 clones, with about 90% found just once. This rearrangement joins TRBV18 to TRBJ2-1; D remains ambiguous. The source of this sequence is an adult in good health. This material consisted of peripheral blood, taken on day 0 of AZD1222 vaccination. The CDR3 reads CASSPLTTSSYNEQFF. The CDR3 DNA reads TGTGCCAGCTCACCTCTGACAACCAGCTCCTACAATGAGCAGTTCTTC.